A selection of T cell receptor beta chains follows, all from one sample in a study of blood T cell repertoires in COVID-19. Generated by immunoSEQ multiplex PCR, the TCRdb table keeps only in-frame clones and is missing some. The sample consists of about 73,000 clones, around 81% of them appearing once. The source material was peripheral blood. These receptors originate from a woman in her 70s with acute or convalescent COVID-19. Both conserved end residues are part of each CDR3. A D gene is named only where the DNA matches it firmly. Some rows have no size entry. The others give once, few or many, or a class for an expanded clone.

J	size	D	V	CDR3	DNA
TRBJ1-1	once	.	TRBV28	CASSPDSRGGAFF	TGTGCCAGCAGCCCTGACTCCCGGGGTGGGGCTTTCTTT
TRBJ1-2	once	TRBD1	TRBV15	CATSNRDRGYGYTF	TGTGCCACCAGCAACCGGGACAGGGGTTATGGCTACACCTTC
TRBJ2-1	.	TRBD2	TRBV9	CASSAGLASNEQFF	TGTGCCAGCAGCGCGGGACTAGCCTCCAATGAGCAGTTCTTC
TRBJ1-3	.	TRBD1	TRBV28	CASSLETGDVTTSGNTIYF	TGTGCCAGCAGTTTAGAGACAGGGGACGTTACAACCTCTGGAAACACCATATATTTT
TRBJ2-1	.	TRBD2	TRBV11-2	CASSLEMTSGSWNEQFF	TGTGCCAGCAGCTTAGAGATGACTAGCGGGAGTTGGAATGAGCAGTTCTTC
TRBJ2-5	.	.	TRBV6-1	CASSEAPGVSSETQYF	TGTGCCAGCAGTGAAGCGCCCGGGGTTAGCTCAGAGACCCAGTACTTC
TRBJ2-7	.	TRBD1	TRBV5-1	CASSLDRGRYEQYF	TGCGCCAGCAGCTTGGACAGGGGGCGATACGAGCAGTACTTC
TRBJ2-2	.	TRBD2	TRBV6-5	CAIQSPGGTGELFF	TGTGCCATTCAATCCCCGGGGGGTACCGGGGAGCTGTTTTTT
TRBJ1-2	.	.	TRBV5-1	CASSLIGGTPGYTF	TGCGCCAGCAGCTTGATCGGAGGAACGCCTGGCTACACCTTC
TRBJ1-4	.	TRBD1	TRBV19	CASSPQGATNEKLFF	TGTGCCAGTAGTCCCCAGGGGGCCACTAATGAAAAACTGTTTTTT
TRBJ2-5	.	.	TRBV29-1	CSGGGQYQETQYF	TGCAGCGGGGGGGGACAGTACCAAGAGACCCAGTACTTC
TRBJ2-1	.	.	TRBV18	CASSPVPNNEQFF	TGTGCCAGCTCACCAGTCCCAAACAATGAGCAGTTCTTC
TRBJ2-3	.	.	TRBV7-3	CASSFGTDTQYF	TGTGCCAGCAGTTTCGGCACAGATACGCAGTATTTT
TRBJ1-5	.	.	TRBV27	CASSLRAGSPQHF	TGTGCCAGCAGTTTAAGGGCGGGGAGCCCCCAGCATTTT
TRBJ2-6	once	.	TRBV5-1	CASFEGQFLSGANVLTF	TGCGCCAGCTTCGAGGGACAATTCCTTTCTGGGGCCAACGTCCTGACTTTC
TRBJ1-4	.	.	TRBV6-5	CASSREEATNEKLFF	TGTGCCAGCAGCCGGGAGGAAGCAACTAATGAAAAACTGTTTTTT
TRBJ2-7	.	TRBD1	TRBV10-3	CAIMSGTASYEQYF	TGTGCCATCATGTCCGGGACAGCTTCCTACGAGCAGTACTTC
TRBJ2-1	.	.	TRBV28	CATWGLATGNEQFF	TGTGCCACTTGGGGGCTAGCTACGGGGAATGAGCAGTTCTTC
TRBJ2-1	.	.	TRBV29-1	CSAAPDYSYNEQFF	TGCAGCGCCGCCCCGGACTACTCCTACAATGAGCAGTTCTTC
TRBJ2-3	.	TRBD2	TRBV2	CASSPGLVTDTQYF	TGTGCCAGCAGCCCCGGACTAGTCACAGATACGCAGTATTTT
TRBJ1-5	.	.	TRBV28	CASSPYSQSLQPQHF	TGTGCCAGCAGTCCTTACTCTCAATCTCTTCAGCCCCAGCATTTT
TRBJ2-1	.	.	TRBV29-1	CSVERDSYNEQFF	TGCAGCGTTGAGCGGGACTCCTACAATGAGCAGTTCTTC
TRBJ2-3	.	.	TRBV27	CASSLMRDADTQYF	TGTGCCAGCAGTTTAATGCGGGACGCAGATACGCAGTATTTT
TRBJ2-7	.	TRBD1	TRBV10-3	CAISETGDYEQYF	TGTGCCATCAGTGAGACAGGGGACTACGAGCAGTACTTC
TRBJ2-1	.	.	TRBV11-3	CASSAEDKSNEQFF	TGTGCCAGCAGCGCCGAAGACAAGTCCAATGAGCAGTTCTTC
TRBJ2-3	.	TRBD2	TRBV4-1	CASSGLAGGPDTQYF	TGCGCCAGCAGCGGACTAGCGGGAGGGCCAGATACGCAGTATTTT
TRBJ2-1	.	TRBD2	TRBV7-2	CASSLLWTSGSNEQFF	TGTGCCAGCAGCTTATTATGGACTAGCGGGAGCAATGAGCAGTTCTTC
TRBJ2-1	.	.	TRBV6-6	CASTSKASTYNEQFF	TGTGCCAGCACCTCTAAGGCTAGTACTTACAATGAGCAGTTCTTC
TRBJ2-7	.	.	TRBV19	CASSIRGRTYEQYF	TGTGCCAGTAGTATAAGGGGGAGAACCTACGAGCAGTACTTC
TRBJ2-7	.	TRBD2	TRBV28	CASSLAGGTYEQYF	TGTGCCAGCAGCCTAGCGGGAGGAACTTACGAGCAGTACTTC
TRBJ2-5	few	TRBD2	TRBV4-2	CASSQDPWTSKETQYF	TGTGCCAGCAGCCAAGATCCTTGGACTAGTAAGGAGACCCAGTACTTC
TRBJ1-6	.	.	TRBV18	CASSRDSNNSPLHF	TGTGCCAGCTCAAGAGACAGTAATAATTCACCCCTCCACTTT